The TCR beta chain described here comes from a study of T cells after yellow fever vaccination. Conversion of TCR transcripts into cDNA relied on 5'RACE template switching, which added a universal primer site and UMIs. From the 5' RACE reads, TCRdb called clonotypes with MiXCR, one entry per CDR3 protein. The table records over 300,000 distinct CDR3 sequences, approximately 4% of them present only once. In this sample, this clonotype turned up a few times. The target antigen is unknown. Per the germline V gene, CDR1 is SGHRS and CDR2 is YFSETQ. Unmatched junction bases numbered 19, after V lost 5 bases and J lost 7 bases. The CDR3 is 19 residues long. Study results and limitations: Though it reached lower strength, the secondary response hit its peak faster, day 5 versus 15.

The sample in question was PBMCs, obtained 5 days after the yellow fever booster vaccination. The sequence derives from a man aged 18 to 35 who received the YFV17D yellow fever vaccine. The chain carries TRBV5-1 and TRBJ2-1; TRBD1 aligns across 12 bases. CDR3 region: CASRSWDRGRLFSWNEQFF. The DNA for the CDR3 is TGCGCCAGCAGGAGTTGGGACAGGGGGCGATTATTTTCATGGAATGAGCAGTTCTTC.